What follows are 29 T cell receptor beta chains derived from one specimen sequenced in a study of blood T cell repertoires in COVID-19. Only in-frame clones appear in the TCRdb table, and some are missing; sequencing was by immunoSEQ multiplex PCR. Here the sample spans 120,000 to 150,000 clones, less than 90% being singletons. Sample: peripheral blood. These receptors all stem from a human donor with COVID-19, enrolled during active disease. The donor label of this sample is uncertain.

The V and J genes are TRBV4-2 and TRBJ2-3, with TRBD2 matching 9 bases. The CDR3 sequence is 17 residues long. Germline V CDR1 and CDR2: LGHNA, YNFKEQ. The J segment lost 0 bases and the V segment lost 4 bases, leaving 8 bases of the junction unmatched. CDR3 DNA: TGTGCCAGCAGCCCCCTCCTTAGCGGGGGAAGCACAGATACGCAGTATTTT. Protein: CASSPLLSGGSTDTQYF.

This clone showed up just once. The chain recombines TRBV9 with TRBJ2-1; D remains unclear. CDR3 length equals 11 residues. With 4 bases removed from V and 13 bases from J, the gap between germline ends came to 12 bases. The germline V gene has CDR1 SGDLS and CDR2 YYNGEE. CDR3 nucleotides: TGTGCCAGCAGCCGCGACGGGTTCCAGTTCTTC. Its translation: CASSRDGFQFF.

The CDR3 spells CASTRGSDYEQYF. In nucleotides, the CDR3 is TGTGCCAGCACTCGGGGATCGGACTACGAGCAGTACTTC. The gene calls are TRBV25-1 and TRBJ2-7, with a possible D match to TRBD2 (5 bases). The CDR3 extends over 13 amino acids. V was cut by 7 bases and J by 3 bases, with 13 bases left in between. Germline V lookup: CDR1 MGHDK, CDR2 SYGVNS.

This chain uses TRBV6-5 with TRBJ2-7; 11 positions match TRBD2. The CDR3 runs 16 residues. CDR1 and CDR2 (germline): MNHEY, SVGAGI. Trimming cost V 2 bases and J 2 bases; bases outside gene matches: 5. CDR3 nucleotide sequence: TGTGCCAGCAGTTACCAAGGGACTAGCGGACCCTACGAGCAGTACTTC. Protein sequence: CASSYQGTSGPYEQYF.

The rearrangement links TRBV24-1 to TRBJ2-5; TRBD1 agrees at 7 bases. The CDR3 contains 14 residues. V was clipped by 4 bases and J by 5 bases; unmatched bases: 6. Germline V gives CDR1 KGHDR, CDR2 SFDVKD. The CDR3 region has the DNA TGTGCCACCAGTGACTCGACAGGGTTGGAGACCCAGTACTTC. As protein: CATSDSTGLETQYF.

V usage is TRBV11-3 and J usage is TRBJ2-5, with a tentative D call TRBD1 (6 bases). The CDR3 is 14 amino acids. Per germline, CDR1 SGHNT and CDR2 YENEEA. V lost 5 bases and J lost 5, with 15 bases in between. The CDR3 coding sequence is TGTGCCAGCAGCACAGGGTTTGGTGGGGAGACCCAGTACTTC. Translated: CASSTGFGGETQYF.

This clone was found once. The rearrangement links TRBV7-9 to TRBJ2-1; 7 nucleotides agree with TRBD1. The V segment lost 0 bases and the J segment 4 bases; nucleotides outside the gene matches: 3. CDR1 is SEHNR and CDR2 is FQNEAQ in the germline V gene (reference sequence). The CDR3 consists of 15 residues. DNA of the CDR3: TGTGCCAGCAGCTTAGCTGGACAGGTTTACAATGAGCAGTTCTTC. Translating gives CASSLAGQVYNEQFF.

The CDR3 region has the DNA TGTGCCAGCAGTTTTAGCCCGCCAGACATTCAGTACTTC. It codes for CASSFSPPDIQYF. The rearrangement uses TRBV27 and TRBJ2-4; D remains unclear. V was trimmed by 3 bases and J by 8 bases, leaving 11 bases between them. The CDR3 totals 13 residues. Per the germline V gene, CDR1 is MNHEY and CDR2 is SMNVEV (reference sequence).

The chain uses TRBV21-1 and TRBJ2-2; the D call of TRBD1 is as the table states it, not checked on the DNA. TRBV21-1 is shown as a pseudogene. This CDR3 region has 14 residues. The DNA for the CDR3 is TGTGCCAGCAGCAAAGGGGGACAGTCCGGGGAGCTGTTTTTT. This encodes CASSKGGQSGELFF.

The rearrangement joins TRBV4-1 to TRBJ2-5; the match to TRBD2 covers 7 bases. Germline V gene sequence: CDR1 MGHRA, CDR2 YSYEKL. J was trimmed by 5 bases and V by 2 bases; bases with no gene match: 14. The CDR3 has 17 residues. CDR3 residues: CASSQSVTAGAGETQYF. The CDR3 nucleotides are TGCGCCAGCAGCCAAAGTGTCACGGCGGGAGCGGGGGAGACCCAGTACTTC.

CDR3 in amino acids: CASSSGDRDNQPQHF. In DNA form, the CDR3 reads TGTGCCAGCAGCTCGGGGGACAGGGACAATCAGCCCCAGCATTTT. The genes are TRBV5-6 and TRBJ1-5; 9 bases agree with TRBD1. Per germline, CDR1 SGHDT and CDR2 YYEEEE. The junction had 4 bases not matched to a gene; V was cut back by 3 bases and J by 3 bases. The CDR3 consists of 15 residues. Complete variable domain (other parts from reference TRBV5-6 and TRBJ1-5): DAGVTQSPTHLIKTRGQQVTLRCSPKSGHDTVSWYQQALGQGPQFIFQYYEEEERQRGNFPDRFSGHQFPNYSSELNVNALLLGDSALYLCASSSGDRDNQPQHFGDGTRLSIL.

The chain employs TRBV2 and TRBJ2-3, with 8 bases aligning to TRBD2. Trimming took 3 bases from V and 0 from J; bases not matched to a gene: 8. The CDR3 runs 17 residues. CDR1 is SNHLY, CDR2 FYNNEI, per germline. The CDR3 spells CASSDYGTRRSTDTQYF. The DNA for the CDR3 is TGTGCCAGCAGTGATTATGGGACTAGACGAAGCACAGATACGCAGTATTTT.

The CDR3: CASSLEGAGTEAFF. The CDR3 DNA is TGTGCCAGCAGCCTGGAGGGGGCGGGCACTGAAGCTTTCTTT. The V call is TRBV6-5, the J call TRBJ1-1; 7 nucleotides align to TRBD1. V was clipped by 6 bases and J by 4 bases; unmatched bases: 8. This CDR3 comprises 14 residues. The V gene's germline CDR1 is MNHEY and CDR2 SVGAGI.

This chain connects TRBV5-1 to TRBJ2-2; tentatively, D is TRBD1 (7 bases). Trimming shortened V by 3 bases and J by 3 bases, and 15 bases separated the two germline ends. Germline-derived CDR1 and CDR2 are SGHRS and YFSETQ. The length of the CDR3 is 16 residues. The CDR3 coding sequence is TGCGCCAGCAGCTGGGCAGGGGGGTTTGACACCGGGGAGCTGTTTTTT. Amino acid sequence: CASSWAGGFDTGELFF.

This clone came up once. The genes are TRBV5-4 and TRBJ1-1; no clear D gene. V was pared by 4 bases and J by 5 bases, with 12 bases between. The CDR3 spans 13 residues. Germline values: CDR1 SGHNT, CDR2 YYREEE (reference sequence). This chain's CDR3 is CASSARGRTEAFF. CDR3 sequence (DNA): TGTGCCAGCAGCGCCAGAGGGAGAACTGAAGCTTTCTTT.

This chain connects TRBV7-2 to TRBJ2-5; 11 positions match TRBD2. Germline CDR1 SGHTA, CDR2 FQGNSA. V gave up 2 bases and J gave up 4 bases; unmatched junction bases: 9. The CDR3 consists of 17 residues. The CDR3 region is CASSLHTSGGTGETQYF. The CDR3 DNA follows: TGTGCCAGCAGCTTACACACTAGCGGGGGTACGGGAGAGACCCAGTACTTC. Full variable domain (remainder filled in from reference TRBV7-2 and TRBJ2-5): GAGVSQSPSNKVTEKGKDVELRCDPISGHTALYWYRQSLGQGLEFLIYFQGNSAPDKSGLPSDRFSAERTGGSVSTLTIQRTQQEDSAVYLCASSLHTSGGTGETQYFGPGTRLLVL.

The genes are TRBV27 and TRBJ2-2; TRBD2 agrees at 9 bases. CDR1 is MNHEY and CDR2 is SMNVEV in the germline V gene (reference sequence). The CDR3 covers 16 residues. After removal of 3 bases from V and 4 bases from J, the junction contained 6 bases not matched to a gene. CDR3 nucleotides: TGTGCCAGCAGTTTCTGGCTAGCGGGGAGCACCGGGGAGCTGTTTTTT. Translation: CASSFWLAGSTGELFF.

The rearrangement joins TRBV27 to TRBJ1-5, with TRBD1 matching 10 bases. The V segment lost 6 bases and the J segment 3 bases; nucleotides outside the gene matches: 5. Germline V CDR1 and CDR2: MNHEY, SMNVEV (reference sequence). The CDR3 is made up of 15 amino acids. The CDR3 DNA follows: TGTGCCAGCAGCCCCGGGACAGGGGACAATCAGCCCCAGCATTTT. Its translation: CASSPGTGDNQPQHF.

The chain combines TRBV6-5 with TRBJ1-6; 8 bases fit TRBD1. Germline values: CDR1 MNHEY, CDR2 SVGAGI. The CDR3 extends over 14 amino acids. V lost 7 bases, J lost 10 bases, and 9 bases stayed unmatched. CDR3 nucleotides: TGTGCCAGCACCGACAGGGGTGCGGGCTCACCCCTCCACTTT. Protein product: CASTDRGAGSPLHF.

This clone is a singleton in its sample. The J gene is TRBJ1-1, the V gene TRBV5-1, with 7 nucleotides matching TRBD1. This CDR3 region has 18 residues. The V segment lost 0 bases and the J segment 1 base; nucleotides outside the gene matches: 12. The germline V gene has CDR1 SGHRS and CDR2 YFSETQ. CDR3: CASSLVGMGTARNTEAFF. CDR3 in DNA: TGCGCCAGCAGCTTGGTGGGTATGGGGACAGCTCGGAACACTGAAGCTTTCTTT.

The V and J genes are TRBV4-1 and TRBJ1-2; D ambiguous. In germline, CDR1 is MGHRA, CDR2 YSYEKL. CDR3 length: 16 residues. Trimming took 1 base from V and 7 from J, leaving 19 bases between them. This CDR3 reads CASSQVAGPERSGYTF. Here the CDR3 DNA reads TGCGCCAGCAGCCAAGTGGCTGGCCCGGAGAGGTCTGGCTACACCTTC.

The chain is built from TRBV25-1 and TRBJ2-1, with TRBD2 matching 10 bases. Trimming removed 2 bases from V and 3 bases from J; junction bases left unmatched: 1. The length of the CDR3 is 15 residues. The germline V gene encodes CDR1 MGHDK and CDR2 SYGVNS. The chain's CDR3 is CASSEPSGSYNEQFF. As DNA, the CDR3 is TGTGCCAGCAGTGAACCTAGCGGGAGCTACAATGAGCAGTTCTTC.

This sequence joins TRBV5-6 and TRBJ1-5; D gene unclear. Germline V lookup: CDR1 SGHDT, CDR2 YYEEEE. The CDR3 loop spans 15 amino acids. V lost 0 bases and J lost 11, with 18 bases in between. This CDR3 is CASSLAGSTRGTQHF. The CDR3 DNA sequence: TGTGCCAGCAGCTTGGCAGGCAGCACCCGAGGGACCCAGCATTTT.

V gene TRBV7-7 combines with J gene TRBJ2-7, with D perhaps matching TRBD1 (6 bases). Germline CDR1 and CDR2: SSHAT and FNYEAQ (reference sequence). V was pared by 2 bases and J by 3 bases, with 8 bases between. This CDR3 comprises 13 residues. The CDR3 sequence is CASSLLQGYEQYF. The CDR3 DNA is TGTGCCAGCAGCTTACTACAGGGCTACGAGCAGTACTTC.

The chain uses TRBV5-4 and TRBJ2-5; 14 nucleotides agree with TRBD2. The germline V gene has CDR1 SGHNT and CDR2 YYREEE (reference sequence). V was clipped by 4 bases and J by 0 bases; unmatched bases: 5. CDR3 length equals 17 residues. This CDR3 reads CASSGGLAGGYQETQYF. In DNA form, the CDR3 reads TGTGCCAGCAGCGGAGGACTAGCGGGGGGCTACCAAGAGACCCAGTACTTC. The full variable domain, completed using reference TRBV5-4 and TRBJ2-5, is ETGVTQSPTHLIKTRGQQVTLRCSSQSGHNTVSWYQQALGQGPQFIFQYYREEENGRGNFPPRFSGLQFPNYSSELNVNALELDDSALYLCASSGGLAGGYQETQYFGPGTRLLVL.

This clone has more than one count but fewer than ten. The V and J genes are TRBV19 and TRBJ1-3, with 8 bases fitting TRBD1. Losses at the gene ends were 8 bases for V and 5 bases for J; bases not matched to a gene: 5. CDR1 LNHDA and CDR2 SQIVND come from the germline V gene (reference sequence). This CDR3 is built from 13 residues. CDR3 residues: CASQDRARNTIYF. CDR3 coding DNA: TGTGCCAGTCAGGACAGGGCTAGAAACACCATATATTTT.

The genes are TRBV19 and TRBJ2-3; tentatively, D is TRBD2 (6 bases). Germline V gene data show CDR1 as LNHDA and CDR2 as SQIVND (reference sequence). V gave up 3 bases and J gave up 3 bases, with 16 bases separating them. This CDR3 is 16 amino acids long. CDR3 residues: CASSMAGGGRTDTQYF. As DNA, the CDR3 is TGTGCCAGTAGTATGGCCGGGGGTGGAAGAACAGATACGCAGTATTTT.

The rearrangement uses TRBV7-3 and TRBJ1-1; 8 bases agree with TRBD1. Germline V gives CDR1 SGHTA, CDR2 FQGTGA. The CDR3 loop spans 12 amino acids. The J segment lost 10 bases and the V segment lost 5 bases, leaving 6 bases of the junction unmatched. The CDR3 region is CASSIRGRRAFF. CDR3 nucleotide sequence: TGTGCCAGCAGCATCAGGGGGCGTAGAGCTTTCTTT.

The chain carries TRBV6-5 and TRBJ1-6; perhaps TRBD1 as D (5 bases). The V gene lost 2 bases and the J gene lost 6 bases, with 14 bases spanning the gap. The CDR3 is 16 residues long. Germline CDR1 MNHEY, CDR2 SVGAGI. The CDR3 protein is CASSYGTGGINSPLHF. For the CDR3, the DNA is TGTGCCAGCAGTTACGGGACCGGGGGGATTAATTCACCCCTCCACTTT.